The 29 T cell receptor beta chains below all came from one sample that was sequenced in a study of regulatory and conventional T cells in RAG deficiency. Only in-frame clones appear in the TCRdb table, and some are missing; sequencing was by immunoSEQ multiplex PCR. Here the sample spans almost 35,000 clones, approximately 80% being singletons. Conventional CD4+ T cells were sorted from blood as CD25-low CD127-high cells. These data also featured in a second study, about regulatory T cells. That paper states: Amplification used 52 TRBV primers and 13 TRBJ primers.

What was sequenced was CD4+ effector T cells sorted from blood. The receptors shown here come from a human donor in good health.

The chain is built from TRBV7-3 and TRBJ2-2, with TRBD1 matching over 8 bases. The germline CDR1 and CDR2 sequences are SGHTA and FQGTGA. V gave up 5 bases and J gave up 1 base; unmatched junction bases: 6. The CDR3 loop spans 16 amino acids. CDR3 protein: CASSTQGVGNTGELFF. The CDR3 coding sequence is TGTGCCAGCAGCACACAGGGGGTAGGGAACACCGGGGAGCTGTTTTTT.

This chain uses TRBV2 with TRBJ2-2; a weak D match, TRBD1 (5 bases). The CDR3 runs to 16 residues. The V gene's germline CDR1 is SNHLY and CDR2 FYNNEI. V dropped 2 bases and J dropped 7 bases, with 17 bases sitting between them. CDR3: CASSERNPRGGGELFF. In DNA, the CDR3 is TGTGCCAGCAGTGAACGTAATCCTAGGGGTGGCGGGGAGCTGTTTTTT.

The chain links TRBV25-1 to TRBJ2-5, with TRBD2 matching over 8 bases. The CDR3 consists of 18 residues. The trim removed 5 bases at V and 5 bases at J, leaving 19 bases unmatched. CDR1 MGHDK and CDR2 SYGVNS come from the germline V gene. CDR3 amino acids: CASSNQLVAGYGEETQYF. The DNA of the CDR3 is TGTGCCAGCAGTAACCAGCTCGTAGCGGGGTATGGCGAGGAGACCCAGTACTTC.

The chain uses TRBV6-1 and TRBJ1-2, with 10 positions matching TRBD1. Per the germline V gene, CDR1 is MNHNS and CDR2 is SASEGT. This CDR3 is 14 amino acids long. J was trimmed by 5 bases and V by 6 bases; bases with no gene match: 6. The CDR3 loop is CASRTGQGEYGYTF. The CDR3 nucleotides read TGTGCCAGCAGGACCGGACAGGGGGAGTATGGCTACACCTTC.

Only one count was recorded for this clone. The rearrangement joins TRBV9 to TRBJ2-5, with D uncertain. The V and J ends lost 3 bases and 5 bases respectively, with 11 bases between them. Looked up from germline, CDR1 is SGDLS and CDR2 is YYNGEE. The CDR3 is made up of 13 amino acids. CDR3 bases: TGTGCCAGCAGCGGGGTCTTTGGGGAGACCCAGTACTTC. The encoded protein is CASSGVFGETQYF.

The gene calls are TRBV28 and TRBJ2-6, with D uncertain. Germline lookup yields CDR1 MDHEN and CDR2 SYDVKM. V was clipped by 8 bases and J by 0 bases, with 8 bases between them. The CDR3 runs to 14 residues. The CDR3 region is CASRTLSGANVLTF. In DNA form, the CDR3 reads TGTGCCAGCCGCACGCTCTCTGGGGCCAACGTCCTGACTTTC. The whole variable domain, filled in from reference TRBV28 and TRBJ2-6, reads DVKVTQSSRYLVKRTGEKVFLECVQDMDHENMFWYRQDPGLGLRLIYFSYDVKMKEKGDIPEGYSVSREKKERFSLILESASTNQTSMYLCASRTLSGANVLTFGAGSRLTVL.

This rearrangement joins TRBV6-6 to TRBJ1-1, with TRBD1 matching 12 bases. The CDR3 runs to 15 residues. With V trimmed by 8 bases and J by 0 bases, 4 bases remained unmatched. The germline V gene has CDR1 MNHNY and CDR2 SVGAGI (reference sequence). The CDR3 protein is CASRDRGRMNTEAFF. CDR3 nucleotide sequence: TGTGCCAGCCGGGACAGGGGGCGGATGAACACTGAAGCTTTCTTT.

V and J are TRBV25-1 and TRBJ1-1; D is perhaps TRBD1 (5 bases). Germline V gene lookup returns CDR1 MGHDK and CDR2 SYGVNS. The V end was cut by 8 bases, the J end by 5 bases, with 18 bases between. The CDR3 has 14 residues. CDR3 amino acids: CASVNAGSWTEAFF. The CDR3 DNA sequence: TGTGCCAGCGTGAACGCAGGGAGTTGGACTGAAGCTTTCTTT.

This chain connects TRBV15 to TRBJ2-3; D is uncertain. The CDR3 is 15 amino acids. Trimming took off 1 base at V and 1 base at J, with 9 bases between the two ends. Per the germline V gene, CDR1 is LNHNV and CDR2 is YYDKDF (reference sequence). CDR3 DNA sequence: TGTGCCACCAGCAGAGGTTTTATCGGCACAGATACGCAGTATTTT. This gives the protein CATSRGFIGTDTQYF.

The chain links TRBV19 to TRBJ1-6, with D maybe TRBD1 (5 bases). The V gene's germline CDR1 is LNHDA and CDR2 SQIVND (reference sequence). The ends were cut back, 8 bases at V and 0 bases at J, with 8 bases in the middle. The CDR3 has 14 residues. CDR3 loop: CASQGSSYNSPLHF. The CDR3 DNA sequence: TGTGCCAGTCAGGGTAGCTCCTATAATTCACCCCTCCACTTT.

V and J are TRBV25-1 and TRBJ2-3, with D hard to call. This CDR3 contains 14 residues. Trimming removed 3 bases from V and 3 bases from J, with 10 bases in between. Per germline, CDR1 MGHDK and CDR2 SYGVNS. The CDR3 reads CASSDSRRTDTQYF. DNA of the CDR3: TGTGCCAGCAGTGACTCGAGAAGGACAGATACGCAGTATTTT.

The gene calls are TRBV2 and TRBJ2-7; 9 bases fit TRBD1. Germline values: CDR1 SNHLY, CDR2 FYNNEI. CDR3 length: 11 residues. V was clipped by 10 bases and J by 5 bases; unmatched bases: 3. The CDR3 spells CAIQGADEQYF. The CDR3 bases are TGTGCCATACAGGGGGCCGACGAGCAGTACTTC.

V is TRBV12-5 and J is TRBJ1-2; TRBD1 aligns across 7 bases. The ends lost 7 bases at V and 7 bases at J; junction bases unmatched: 9. CDR1 is LGHNT, CDR2 FRNRAP, per germline. The CDR3 loop spans 13 amino acids. The CDR3 sequence is CASALETGTGYTF. CDR3 sequence (DNA): TGTGCTAGTGCTTTAGAGACAGGGACTGGCTACACCTTC. Looking up the rest from reference TRBV12-5 and TRBJ1-2 gives the full variable domain: DARVTQTPRHKVTEMGQEVTMRCQPILGHNTVFWYRQTMMQGLELLAYFRNRAPLDDSGMPKDRFSAEMPDATLATLKIQPSEPRDSAVYFCASALETGTGYTFGSGTRLTVV.

V usage is TRBV11-1 and J usage is TRBJ1-4; TRBD1 agrees at 11 bases. V shed 5 bases and J 8 bases; nucleotides not matched to a gene: 4. Germline V lookup: CDR1 SGHAT, CDR2 FQDESV (reference sequence). The CDR3 contains 14 residues. The CDR3 region has the DNA TGTGCCAGCAGCCGGGACAGGGGGAGCGAAAAACTGTTTTTT. The encoded protein is CASSRDRGSEKLFF. The variable domain in full, completed from reference TRBV11-1 and TRBJ1-4, reads EAEVAQSPRYKITEKSQAVAFWCDPISGHATLYWYRQILGQGPELLVQFQDESVVDDSQLPKDRFSAERLKGVDSTLKIQPAELGDSAMYLCASSRDRGSEKLFFGSGTQLSVL.

The gene calls are TRBV28 and TRBJ2-3; no firm D call. The CDR3 consists of 13 residues. The V end lost 8 bases, the J end lost 0 bases, and 9 bases lay between the germline ends. In germline, CDR1 is MDHEN, CDR2 SYDVKM. CDR3 residues: CASGDGSTDTQYF. CDR3 nucleotide sequence: TGTGCCAGCGGCGACGGGAGCACAGATACGCAGTATTTT.

The chain has TRBV5-6 and TRBJ2-5; unclear D gene. Germline V lookup: CDR1 SGHDT, CDR2 YYEEEE. This CDR3 is 16 amino acids long. V lost 2 bases and J lost 0, with 14 bases in between. DNA of the CDR3: TGTGCCAGCAGCTTTTTATCCAGCCAACACCAAGAGACCCAGTACTTC. As protein: CASSFLSSQHQETQYF.

This clone was recorded once. The V call is TRBV6-6, the J call TRBJ1-5, with 8 bases lining up with TRBD1. CDR1 MNHNY and CDR2 SVGAGI come from the germline V gene (reference sequence). J gave up 5 bases and V 0 bases, and 6 bases lay outside the gene matches. The CDR3 sequence is 16 residues long. CDR3: CASSYSNRGSHQPQHF. The DNA for the CDR3 is TGTGCCAGCAGTTACTCGAACAGGGGGTCTCATCAGCCCCAGCATTTT.

This chain links TRBV2 with TRBJ2-5; no definite D call. CDR3 length: 15 residues. Germline assignment: CDR1 SNHLY and CDR2 FYNNEI. V was clipped by 8 bases and J by 1 base, with 17 bases between them. CDR3 nucleotide sequence: TGTGCCAGCTCCCCTAGGGCCGTAGTCCAAGAGACCCAGTACTTC. Translation gives CASSPRAVVQETQYF.

This clone has only a few counts. The V call is TRBV28, the J call TRBJ1-2, with 12 bases matching TRBD1. Trimming took 6 bases from V and 3 from J; bases not matched to a gene: 8. Germline V gene sequence: CDR1 MDHEN, CDR2 SYDVKM. This CDR3 contains 16 residues. The DNA for the CDR3 is TGTGCCAGCAGCCGTACCGGGACAGGGGGCGACTATGGCTACACCTTC. This gives the protein CASSRTGTGGDYGYTF.

The rearrangement joins TRBV6-5 to TRBJ1-3; perhaps TRBD1 as D (5 bases). This CDR3 is 14 amino acids long. V lost 6 bases and J 2 bases, leaving 11 bases between the germline ends. CDR1 is MNHEY, CDR2 SVGAGI, per germline. The CDR3 nucleotides read TGTGCCAGCAGAAGAGGGGTAACTGGAAACACCATATATTTT. Translated, it gives CASRRGVTGNTIYF.

The CDR3: CAISEQGFNYGYTF. In DNA, the CDR3 is TGTGCCATCAGTGAACAGGGCTTTAACTATGGCTACACCTTC. The chain links TRBV10-3 to TRBJ1-2; D may be TRBD1 (6 bases). Germline V lookup: CDR1 ENHRY, CDR2 SYGVKD. The CDR3 is 14 residues long. V lost 3 bases and J 1 base, leaving 9 bases between the germline ends.

This chain joins TRBV6-1 and TRBJ2-3; D tentatively reads TRBD1 or TRBD2 (5 bases each). This CDR3 is built from 13 residues. CDR1 is MNHNS and CDR2 is SASEGT in the germline V gene. V lost 0 bases to trimming and J lost 8 bases, with 9 bases between them. The CDR3 spells CASSEAPGPTQYF. In DNA form, the CDR3 reads TGTGCCAGCAGTGAAGCGCCGGGACCTACGCAGTATTTT.

CDR3 loop: CASSAQELSTDTQYF. CDR3 nucleotides: TGTGCCAGCAGTGCACAGGAGCTTAGCACAGATACGCAGTATTTT. V gene TRBV6-1 combines with J gene TRBJ2-3; tentative D call: TRBD1 (5 bases). CDR1 is MNHNS and CDR2 is SASEGT in the germline V gene. V was clipped by 4 bases and J by 0 bases, with 11 bases between them. The CDR3 runs to 15 residues.

V usage is TRBV6-1 and J usage is TRBJ1-1; 7 positions agree with TRBD1. The germline CDR1 and CDR2 sequences are MNHNS and SASEGT. The length of the CDR3 is 15 residues. V lost 5 bases and J lost 3; bases outside the gene matches: 9. The CDR3 loop reads CASSSRGGVDTEAFF. As DNA, the CDR3 is TGTGCCAGCAGTTCCAGGGGGGGCGTGGACACTGAAGCTTTCTTT.

The chain joins TRBV27 to TRBJ1-1; 8 bases are shared with TRBD1. V trimming: 7 bases; J trimming: 5 bases; junction bases outside the gene matches: 15. Germline loops: CDR1 MNHEY, CDR2 SMNVEV (reference sequence). The CDR3 totals 16 residues. The DNA for the CDR3 is TGTGCCAGCAAAATGGATCTCGGCAGGGGGCCGACTGAAGCTTTCTTT. This sequence encodes CASKMDLGRGPTEAFF.

The chain has TRBV19 and TRBJ1-2; the D is unclear. V was trimmed by 6 bases and J by 7 bases, leaving 21 bases between them. The CDR3 contains 15 residues. CDR1 is LNHDA, CDR2 SQIVND, per germline (reference sequence). CDR3 protein: CASSSPGLAMGGYTF. CDR3 nucleotides: TGTGCCAGTAGCTCCCCGGGATTGGCTATGGGTGGCTACACCTTC.

This clone was seen just once. The chain combines TRBV7-2 with TRBJ1-5; D unresolved. The germline gives CDR1 SGHTA, CDR2 FQGNSA. V was pared by 4 bases and J by 0 bases, with 7 bases between. This CDR3 contains 14 residues. Written as DNA, the CDR3 is TGTGCCAGCAGCTCACAGTATAGCAATCAGCCCCAGCATTTT. Translating it yields CASSSQYSNQPQHF.

The chain combines TRBV28 with TRBJ1-4; the match to TRBD1 covers 7 bases. Germline CDR1 is MDHEN and CDR2 is SYDVKM. This CDR3 comprises 15 residues. V was pared by 3 bases and J by 11 bases, with 12 bases of the junction left unmatched. The CDR3 protein is CASSFFQGEALKLFF. CDR3 coding DNA: TGTGCCAGCAGTTTCTTTCAGGGGGAAGCCCTTAAACTGTTTTTT.

This chain uses TRBV5-6 with TRBJ1-5; D perhaps matches TRBD1 (5 bases). The germline V gene has CDR1 SGHDT and CDR2 YYEEEE. The CDR3 is 14 residues long. V shed 3 bases and J shed 4 bases, with 11 bases lying between them. CDR3 region: CASSWGRGNQPQHF. CDR3 in DNA: TGTGCCAGCAGCTGGGGAAGGGGAAATCAGCCCCAGCATTTT.